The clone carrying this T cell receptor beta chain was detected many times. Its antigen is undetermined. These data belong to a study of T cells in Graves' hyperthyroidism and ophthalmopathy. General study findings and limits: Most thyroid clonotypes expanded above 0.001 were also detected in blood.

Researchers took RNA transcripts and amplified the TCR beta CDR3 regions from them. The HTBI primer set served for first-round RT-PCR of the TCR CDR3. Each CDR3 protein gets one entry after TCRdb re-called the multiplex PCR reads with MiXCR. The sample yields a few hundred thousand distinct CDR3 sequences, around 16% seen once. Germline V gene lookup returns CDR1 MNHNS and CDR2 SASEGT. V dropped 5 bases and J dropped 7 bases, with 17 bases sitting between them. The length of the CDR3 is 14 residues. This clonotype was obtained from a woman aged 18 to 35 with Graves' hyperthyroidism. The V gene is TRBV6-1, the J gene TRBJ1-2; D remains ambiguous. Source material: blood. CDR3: CASSPRLLGAGYTF. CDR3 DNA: TGTGCCAGCAGTCCCCGTTTACTTGGAGCTGGCTACACCTTC.